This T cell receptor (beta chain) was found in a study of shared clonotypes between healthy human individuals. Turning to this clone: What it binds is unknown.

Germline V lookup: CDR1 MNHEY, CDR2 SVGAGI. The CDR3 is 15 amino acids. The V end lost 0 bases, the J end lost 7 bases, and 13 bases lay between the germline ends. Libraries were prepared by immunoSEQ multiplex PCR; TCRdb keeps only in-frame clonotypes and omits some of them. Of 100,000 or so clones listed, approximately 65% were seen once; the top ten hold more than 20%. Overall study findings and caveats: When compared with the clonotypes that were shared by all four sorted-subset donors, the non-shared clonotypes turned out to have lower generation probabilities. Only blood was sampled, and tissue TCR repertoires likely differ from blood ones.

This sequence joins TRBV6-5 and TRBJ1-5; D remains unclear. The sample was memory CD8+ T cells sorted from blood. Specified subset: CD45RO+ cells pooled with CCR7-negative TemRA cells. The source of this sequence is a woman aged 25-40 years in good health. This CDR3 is CASSYSRPGAQPQHF. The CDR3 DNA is TGTGCCAGCAGTTACTCGAGGCCGGGAGCCCAGCCCCAGCATTTT.